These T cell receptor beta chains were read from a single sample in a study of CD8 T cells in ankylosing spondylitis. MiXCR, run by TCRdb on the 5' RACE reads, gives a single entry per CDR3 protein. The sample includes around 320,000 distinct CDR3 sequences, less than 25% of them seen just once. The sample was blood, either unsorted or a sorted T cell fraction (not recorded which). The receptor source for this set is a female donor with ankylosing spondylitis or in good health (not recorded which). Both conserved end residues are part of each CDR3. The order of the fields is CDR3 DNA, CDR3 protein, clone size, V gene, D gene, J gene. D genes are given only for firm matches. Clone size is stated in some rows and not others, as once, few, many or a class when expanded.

DNA: TGTGCCAGCAGGACCAGGACAGGGAACAACGAGCAGTACTTC; CDR3: CASRTRTGNNEQYF; size: few; V: TRBV6-1; D: TRBD1; J: TRBJ2-7
DNA: TGTGCCAGCAGCCTAGAAATGAACACTGAAGCTTTCTTT; CDR3: CASSLEMNTEAFF; size: few; V: TRBV12-3/TRBV12-4; D: NA; J: TRBJ1-1
DNA: TGCAGTGCTAAAAAGTGGGGTAATCAGCCCCAGCATTTT; CDR3: CSAKKWGNQPQHF; size: NA; V: TRBV20-1; D: NA; J: TRBJ1-5
DNA: TGCAGTGCTAGGGCCGAGACCTTCGCGCAGTATTTT; CDR3: CSARAETFAQYF; size: NA; V: TRBV20-1; D: NA; J: TRBJ2-3
DNA: TGTGCCAGCAGCCCAACTAGCGGGAGGGATACGCAGTATTTT; CDR3: CASSPTSGRDTQYF; size: NA; V: TRBV7-2; D: TRBD2; J: TRBJ2-3
DNA: TGTGCCAGCAGCCACCGGACAGGGAGTCACTACGAGCAGTACTTC; CDR3: CASSHRTGSHYEQYF; size: NA; V: TRBV7-2; D: TRBD1; J: TRBJ2-7
DNA: TGTGCCAGCAGTGAATCTGAGGGCCCTTCCTACGAGCAGTACTTC; CDR3: CASSESEGPSYEQYF; size: many; V: TRBV25-1; D: NA; J: TRBJ2-7
DNA: TGCAGTGCGCCAGAGGGGGGTTTAAATTCACCCCTCCACTTT; CDR3: CSAPEGGLNSPLHF; size: NA; V: TRBV20-1; D: NA; J: TRBJ1-6
DNA: TGTGCCAGCAGTCCCATGGTAGCGGGAGGGCCGAGCACCGGGGAGCTGTTTTTT; CDR3: CASSPMVAGGPSTGELFF; size: many; V: TRBV12-3/TRBV12-4; D: TRBD2; J: TRBJ2-2
DNA: TGTGCCACCAGTGATGGCCGGCCACCCTACGAGCAGTACTTC; CDR3: CATSDGRPPYEQYF; size: NA; V: TRBV24-1; D: NA; J: TRBJ2-7
DNA: TGTGCCAGCAGCCAAGGAAGATTGACCGGACCGTATGGCTACACCTTC; CDR3: CASSQGRLTGPYGYTF; size: few; V: TRBV14; D: NA; J: TRBJ1-2
DNA: TGTGCCAGCACAAAAGAGGCCGTCTGGTCGGACACTGAAGCTTTCTTT; CDR3: CASTKEAVWSDTEAFF; size: NA; V: TRBV2; D: NA; J: TRBJ1-1
DNA: TGCGCCAGCAGACGAACTAGCGGTAGCACAGATACGCAGTATTTT; CDR3: CASRRTSGSTDTQYF; size: few; V: TRBV4-3; D: TRBD2; J: TRBJ2-3
DNA: TGTGCCAGCAGCCAAGATCTAAGCGGGAGTGGGGATGAGCAGTTCTTC; CDR3: CASSQDLSGSGDEQFF; size: NA; V: TRBV3-1; D: TRBD2; J: TRBJ2-1
DNA: TGCAGTGCTAGCCGGGCAGGGGGAGGAACTGAGCAGTTCTTC; CDR3: CSASRAGGGTEQFF; size: NA; V: TRBV20-1; D: NA; J: TRBJ2-1
DNA: TGTGCCAGCAGCCTCGGGGACAGTTATCAGCCCCAGCATTTT; CDR3: CASSLGDSYQPQHF; size: few; V: TRBV7-9; D: TRBD1; J: TRBJ1-5
DNA: TGCAGCGTTATAGCGGGGGGGTACAATGAGCAGTTCTTC; CDR3: CSVIAGGYNEQFF; size: many; V: TRBV29-1; D: TRBD2; J: TRBJ2-1
DNA: TGTGCCAGCAGTTACAAGAGAGGGGCCCAATACGAGCAGTACTTC; CDR3: CASSYKRGAQYEQYF; size: NA; V: TRBV6-2/TRBV6-3; D: NA; J: TRBJ2-7
DNA: TGCAGTGCCGGGGACAGGCTGCTTCCCTGTAGAAACACCATATATTTT; CDR3: CSAGDRLLPCRNTIYF; size: NA; V: TRBV20-1; D: TRBD1; J: TRBJ1-3
DNA: TGTGCCAGCATCCGTCGGGGTTATCAGCCCCAGCATTTT; CDR3: CASIRRGYQPQHF; size: NA; V: TRBV2; D: NA; J: TRBJ1-5
DNA: TGTGCCAGCAGCTTGATCCAGAGACCCTACAATGAGCAGTTCTTC; CDR3: CASSLIQRPYNEQFF; size: many; V: TRBV5-5; D: NA; J: TRBJ2-1
DNA: TGTGCCAGCAGTTCTCGGGCTACGTCCTACGAGCAGTACTTC; CDR3: CASSSRATSYEQYF; size: NA; V: TRBV12-3/TRBV12-4; D: NA; J: TRBJ2-7
DNA: TGTGCCAGCAGCTTAGTCGGACAGCGTCGGAATGAGCAGTTCTTC; CDR3: CASSLVGQRRNEQFF; size: many; V: TRBV11-2; D: NA; J: TRBJ2-1